These 11 T cell receptor beta chains came from one sample sequenced in a study of blood T cell repertoires in COVID-19. Some clones are missing from TCRdb's copy, which holds only in-frame ones; the method was immunoSEQ multiplex PCR. The data contain 250,000 to 350,000 clones, approximately 84% of them seen just once; the ten biggest clones take up almost 1.5%. Sequences were obtained from peripheral blood. These receptors all stem from a human donor with COVID-19, enrolled during active disease. The donor label of this sample is uncertain.

The V and J genes are TRBV7-3 and TRBJ2-3; 8 bases agree with TRBD1. This CDR3 region has 15 residues. The germline gives CDR1 SGHTA, CDR2 FQGTGA. V gave up 3 bases and J gave up 3 bases; unmatched junction bases: 5. In DNA form, the CDR3 reads TGTGCCAGCAGCTTTACAGGGGGGAGGACAGATACGCAGTATTTT. Protein sequence: CASSFTGGRTDTQYF.

The V gene is TRBV5-5, the J gene TRBJ1-6, with 10 bases lining up with TRBD1. Germline trimming cut 1 base from V and 7 bases from J; bases unmatched to any gene: 8. Germline V gene data show CDR1 as SGHKS and CDR2 as YYEKEE (reference sequence). This CDR3 comprises 17 residues. The CDR3 region has the DNA TGTGCCAGCAGCTTGTTTAGTTCGGGACAGGGGAATTCACCCCTCCACTTT. Amino acids: CASSLFSSGQGNSPLHF.

This sequence joins TRBV5-4 and TRBJ2-2; TRBD2 matches at 7 bases. Trimming took 5 bases from V and 3 from J; bases not matched to a gene: 7. CDR3 size: 15 residues. Germline V gene data show CDR1 as SGHNT and CDR2 as YYREEE (reference sequence). The CDR3 is CASRRGLQDTGELFF. CDR3 nucleotide sequence: TGTGCCAGCAGGAGGGGACTACAGGACACCGGGGAGCTGTTTTTT.

This chain connects TRBV28 to TRBJ1-1; the match to TRBD1 covers 9 bases. This CDR3 has 14 residues. V trimming: 5 bases; J trimming: 7 bases; junction bases outside the gene matches: 8. Germline CDR1 and CDR2: MDHEN and SYDVKM. CDR3 coding DNA: TGTGCCAGCAGTCCTCCGGGACAGGGTCTTGAAGCTTTCTTT. Its protein is CASSPPGQGLEAFF.

This rearrangement joins TRBV20-1 to TRBJ2-3, with D possibly TRBD1 on 6 matching bases. V shed 5 bases and J shed 5 bases, with 20 bases lying between them. This CDR3 is 15 amino acids long. Germline lookup yields CDR1 DFQATT and CDR2 SNEGSKA (reference sequence). CDR3 protein: CSAGVRGVTLDTQYF. The CDR3 DNA reads TGCAGTGCTGGTGTCAGGGGCGTGACCCTAGATACGCAGTATTTT.

The chain is built from TRBV28 and TRBJ2-1, with a weak D call TRBD1 (5 bases). This CDR3 region has 15 residues. Germline CDR1 and CDR2: MDHEN and SYDVKM. Trimming left V 6 bases short and J 0 bases short, with 12 bases between. The DNA for the CDR3 is TGTGCCAGCAGAAAGGACACGAGCTCCTACAATGAGCAGTTCTTC. Encoded protein: CASRKDTSSYNEQFF.

This sequence joins TRBV5-1 and TRBJ1-3, with D possibly being TRBD1 (5 bases). The CDR3 has 14 residues. The germline gives CDR1 SGHRS, CDR2 YFSETQ. V was pared by 5 bases and J by 1 base, with 10 bases between. In DNA, the CDR3 is TGCGCCAGCAGATCGACAGAGTCTGGAAACACCATATATTTT. It encodes CASRSTESGNTIYF. The entire variable domain, with the rest obtained from reference TRBV5-1 and TRBJ1-3, is as follows: KAGVTQTPRYLIKTRGQQVTLSCSPISGHRSVSWYQQTPGQGLQFLFEYFSETQRNKGNFPGRFSGRQFSNSRSEMNVSTLELGDSALYLCASRSTESGNTIYFGEGSWLTVV.

The chain uses TRBV19 and TRBJ2-5; no firm D call. CDR3 size: 13 residues. The ends were cut back, 3 bases at V and 3 bases at J, with 8 bases in the middle. Germline V gene data show CDR1 as LNHDA and CDR2 as SQIVND (reference sequence). CDR3 in amino acids: CASSITSEETQYF. DNA of the CDR3: TGTGCCAGTAGTATTACTTCGGAAGAGACCCAGTACTTC.

This clone was seen a single time. The CDR3 protein is CASSTRQGSTDTQYF. In DNA, the CDR3 is TGTGCCAGCAGTACCCGACAGGGTAGCACAGATACGCAGTATTTT. The V gene is TRBV27, the J gene TRBJ2-3; 7 nucleotides line up with TRBD1. The length of the CDR3 is 15 residues. The germline gives CDR1 MNHEY, CDR2 SMNVEV (reference sequence). V lost 5 bases and J lost 0; bases outside the gene matches: 5.

The V gene is TRBV2, the J gene TRBJ2-5; TRBD2 might be the D (5 bases). CDR1 and CDR2 from the germline V gene are SNHLY and FYNNEI. The V end lost 6 bases, the J end lost 2 bases, and 13 bases lay between the germline ends. The CDR3 sequence is 14 residues long. CDR3 in amino acids: CASSPLTGQETQYF. The CDR3 nucleotides are TGTGCCAGCAGCCCTTTAACGGGACAAGAGACCCAGTACTTC.

V is TRBV19 and J is TRBJ1-1; D unresolved. The length of the CDR3 is 13 residues. Germline CDR1 reads LNHDA; CDR2 reads SQIVND (reference sequence). The ends were cut back, 9 bases at V and 1 base at J, with 12 bases in the middle. CDR3 DNA sequence: TGTGCCAGCTTAGCACGCGAGAACACTGAAGCTTTCTTT. This codes for CASLARENTEAFF.